This TCR beta chain derives from a study of long-term antiretroviral therapy in people with HIV. Broader study findings: CDR3 length ranges were narrower in HIV repertoires than in controls.

About this clone: Its antigen is not known.

Run at survey level, the immunoSEQ assay was version v3.0. Profiling relied on immunoSEQ multiplex PCR, and the TCRdb table lists in-frame clones only, not all of them. Of roughly 42,000 clones in the sample, roughly nine tenths were seen once. V lost 5 bases, J lost 5 bases, and 9 bases stayed unmatched. The CDR3 consists of 16 residues. Germline CDR1 is LNHDA and CDR2 is SQIVND (reference sequence). From each donor, at least one pre-ART PBMC sample and at least two post-ART PBMC samples were obtained. There were about 1-11 million cryopreserved PBMC in the samples before DNA extraction. The receptor was isolated from a woman aged 45 to 65 with HIV. This chain links TRBV19 with TRBJ2-1, with TRBD1 matching 10 bases. The specimen was unsorted PBMCs, collected 1.2 years after starting antiretroviral therapy. CDR3 residues: CASSLSPGQGNNEQFF. In DNA form, the CDR3 reads TGTGCCAGTAGTTTATCACCGGGACAGGGGAACAATGAGCAGTTCTTC.